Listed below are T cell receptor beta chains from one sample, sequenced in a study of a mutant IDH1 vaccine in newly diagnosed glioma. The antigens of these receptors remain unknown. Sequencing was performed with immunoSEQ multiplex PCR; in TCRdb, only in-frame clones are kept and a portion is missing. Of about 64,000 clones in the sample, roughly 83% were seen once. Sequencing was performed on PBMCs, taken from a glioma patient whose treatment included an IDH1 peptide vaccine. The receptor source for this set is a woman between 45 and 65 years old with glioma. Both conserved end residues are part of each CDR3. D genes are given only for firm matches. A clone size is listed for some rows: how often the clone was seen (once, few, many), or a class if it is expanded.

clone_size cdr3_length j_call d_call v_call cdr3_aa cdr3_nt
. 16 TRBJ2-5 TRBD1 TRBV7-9 CASSFPLRTGGETQYF TGTGCCAGCAGCTTCCCCCTAAGGACAGGAGGAGAGACCCAGTACTTC
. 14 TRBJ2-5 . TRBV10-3 CAISVLESRETQYF TGTGCCATCAGTGTTCTGGAATCGCGGGAGACCCAGTACTTC
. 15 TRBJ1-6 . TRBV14 CASSRSTGYNSPLHF TGTGCCAGCAGCCGATCAACAGGTTATAATTCACCCCTCCACTTT
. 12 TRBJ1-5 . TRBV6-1 CATEGTGKPQHF TGTGCCACCGAGGGGACGGGAAAGCCCCAGCATTTT
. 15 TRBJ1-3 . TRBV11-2 CASSPVPGSGNTIYF TGTGCCAGCAGCCCCGTCCCCGGGTCGGGAAACACCATATATTTT
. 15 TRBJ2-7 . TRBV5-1 CASSRVGGGSYEQYF TGCGCCAGCAGCCGAGTGGGAGGGGGAAGCTACGAGCAGTACTTC
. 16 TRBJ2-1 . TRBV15 CATSRDPGPASGEQFF TGTGCCACCAGCAGAGATCCCGGACCAGCAAGCGGGGAGCAGTTCTTC
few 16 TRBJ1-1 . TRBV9 CASSPLGAGIDTEAFF TGTGCCAGCAGCCCCCTTGGGGCGGGGATTGACACTGAAGCTTTCTTT
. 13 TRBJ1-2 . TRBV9 CASSVGGAAGYTF TGTGCCAGCAGCGTAGGGGGGGCTGCAGGCTACACCTTC
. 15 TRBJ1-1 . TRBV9 CASSVSLSPNTEAFF TGTGCCAGCAGCGTAAGCTTGTCCCCGAACACTGAAGCTTTCTTT
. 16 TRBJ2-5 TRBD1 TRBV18 CASSRTGGIRQETQYF TGTGCCAGCTCACGGACAGGGGGAATAAGGCAAGAGACCCAGTACTTC
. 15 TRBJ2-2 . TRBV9 CASSLYRGGTGELFF TGTGCCAGCAGCCTCTACAGGGGAGGGACCGGGGAGCTGTTTTTT
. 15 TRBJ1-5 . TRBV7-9 CASSLGDTTNQPQHF TGTGCCAGCAGCTTAGGGGACACAACCAATCAGCCCCAGCATTTT
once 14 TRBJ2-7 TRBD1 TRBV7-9 CASSPGTGDYEQYF TGTGCCAGCAGCCCCGGGACAGGGGACTACGAGCAGTACTTC
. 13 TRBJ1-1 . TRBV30 CAWRGEVSGEAFF TGTGCCTGGAGGGGGGAAGTTAGTGGTGAAGCTTTCTTT
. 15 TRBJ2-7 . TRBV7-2 CASSLRVDRAYEQYF TGTGCCAGCAGCTTACGGGTTGACAGAGCCTACGAGCAGTACTTC
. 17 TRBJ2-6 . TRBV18 CASSPENSYSGANVLTF TGTGCCAGCTCACCAGAGAACAGCTACTCTGGGGCCAACGTCCTGACTTTC
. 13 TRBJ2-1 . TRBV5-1 CASSLAAGNEQFF TGCGCCAGCAGCTTGGCCGCAGGGAATGAGCAGTTCTTC
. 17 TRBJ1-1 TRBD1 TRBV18 CASSLRGLRDRSTEAFF TGTGCCAGCTCACTCAGGGGGCTTAGGGATCGTAGCACTGAAGCTTTCTTT
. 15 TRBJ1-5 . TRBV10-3 CAISVDGNSNQPQHF TGTGCCATCAGTGTCGACGGGAATAGCAATCAGCCCCAGCATTTT
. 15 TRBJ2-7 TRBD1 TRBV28 CASSSPTGGAYEQYF TGTGCCAGCAGTTCCCCGACAGGGGGGGCCTACGAGCAGTACTTC
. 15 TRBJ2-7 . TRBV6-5 CASSYSEGVNYEQYF TGTGCCAGCAGTTACTCGGAGGGGGTCAACTACGAGCAGTACTTC
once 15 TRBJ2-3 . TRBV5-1 CASSFRAGESDTQYF TGCGCCAGCAGCTTTAGGGCAGGGGAGTCAGATACGCAGTATTTT
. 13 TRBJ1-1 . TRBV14 CASSQFEGKVAFF TGTGCCAGCAGCCAATTTGAGGGAAAAGTAGCTTTCTTT
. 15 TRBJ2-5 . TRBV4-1 CASSQDVSGSETQYF TGCGCCAGCAGCCAAGATGTGTCGGGGAGTGAGACCCAGTACTTC
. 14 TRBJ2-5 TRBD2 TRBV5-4 CASSPGLAMETQYF TGTGCCAGCAGCCCAGGACTAGCGATGGAGACCCAGTACTTC
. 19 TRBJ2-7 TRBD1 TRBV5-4 CASSSPNDPGQKYYYEQYF TGTGCCAGCAGCTCCCCCAATGACCCGGGACAGAAATACTACTACGAGCAGTACTTC
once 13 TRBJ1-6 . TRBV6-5 CASSYWDSPALHF TGTGCCAGCAGTTACTGGGACTCCCCTGCCCTCCACTTT
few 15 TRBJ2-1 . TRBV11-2 CASSSIQGIRNEQFF TGTGCCAGCAGCTCCATCCAGGGTATCCGGAATGAGCAGTTCTTC
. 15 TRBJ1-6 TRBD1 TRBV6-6 CASRGKDRDDSPLHF TGTGCCAGCAGGGGGAAGGACAGGGATGATTCACCCCTCCACTTT
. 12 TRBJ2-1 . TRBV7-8 CASSPRITEQFF TGTGCCAGCAGCCCTCGGATTACTGAGCAGTTCTTC
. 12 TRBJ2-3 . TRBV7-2 CASRSSTDTQYF TGTGCCAGCAGGAGCAGCACAGATACGCAGTATTTT
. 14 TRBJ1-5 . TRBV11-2 CASSFSGSNQPQHF TGTGCCAGCAGCTTCTCGGGTAGCAATCAGCCCCAGCATTTT
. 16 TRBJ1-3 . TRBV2 CASSAQGGSSGNTIYF TGTGCCAGCAGCGCCCAGGGAGGTAGCTCTGGAAACACCATATATTTT
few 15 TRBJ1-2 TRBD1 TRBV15 CATSRDRGRNYGYTF TGTGCCACCAGCAGAGACAGGGGGCGTAACTATGGCTACACCTTC
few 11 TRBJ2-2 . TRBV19 CASRGTGELFF TGTGCCAGTAGGGGGACCGGGGAGCTGTTTTTT
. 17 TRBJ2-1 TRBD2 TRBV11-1 CASSLSSGGDSYNEQFF TGTGCCAGCAGCTTGTCAAGCGGGGGTGACTCCTACAATGAGCAGTTCTTC
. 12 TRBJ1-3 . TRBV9 CASGTFGNTIYF TGTGCCAGTGGCACGTTCGGAAACACCATATATTTT
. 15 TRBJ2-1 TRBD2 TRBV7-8 CASSLRGSGGGEQFF TGTGCCAGCAGCCTCCGTGGTAGCGGGGGTGGTGAGCAGTTCTTC
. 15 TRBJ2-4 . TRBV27 CASSESRGSINIQYF TGTGCCAGCAGTGAATCCCGGGGAAGCATCAACATTCAGTACTTC
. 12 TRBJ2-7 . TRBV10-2 CASRDSSYEQYF TGCGCCAGCAGGGACAGCTCCTACGAGCAGTACTTC
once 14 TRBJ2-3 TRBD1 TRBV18 CASSPTTGSDTQYF TGTGCCAGCTCACCGACGACAGGGTCAGATACGCAGTATTTT
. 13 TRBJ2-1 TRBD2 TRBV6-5 CASLAGGRNEQFF TGTGCCAGTCTAGCGGGGGGCAGAAATGAGCAGTTCTTC
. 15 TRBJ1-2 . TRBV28 CASSPQGLGTYGYTF TGTGCCAGCAGTCCTCAGGGGTTGGGGACCTATGGCTACACCTTC
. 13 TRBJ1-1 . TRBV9 CASSALLNTEAFF TGTGCCAGCAGCGCCTTATTGAACACTGAAGCTTTCTTT
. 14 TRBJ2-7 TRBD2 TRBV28 CASSTSGGPHEQYF TGTGCCAGCAGCACTAGCGGGGGGCCCCACGAGCAGTACTTC
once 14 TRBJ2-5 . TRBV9 CASSETGRGETQYF TGTGCCAGCAGCGAGACTGGTCGAGGAGAGACCCAGTACTTC
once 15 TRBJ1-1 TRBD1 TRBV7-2 CASSTRTGGSTEAFF TGTGCCAGCAGCACCCGGACAGGGGGCAGCACTGAAGCTTTCTTT